A single sample gave rise to the 13 T cell receptor beta chains below, sequenced in a study of human T cells and chemical hapten exposure. From the RACE reads, TCRdb called clonotypes with MiXCR, one entry per CDR3 protein. The table shows tens of thousands of distinct CDR3 sequences, with about a tenth occurring only once. Sample time point: patch test 2, 6 weeks after DPC sensitization. Treatment denoted: therapeutic diphenylcyclopropenone sensitization with weekly scalp DPC. Here the sequenced sample was whole blood, taken in connection with sensitization to the hapten diphenylcyclopropenone (DPC). The receptors derive from a woman in her twenties or thirties with alopecia areata. Some clones in this sample may be carry-over from other donors' samples.

The rearrangement joins TRBV4-1 to TRBJ1-5, with D tentatively TRBD1 (5 bases). The germline gives CDR1 MGHRA, CDR2 YSYEKL. The CDR3 has 13 amino acids. V lost 3 bases and J 7 bases, leaving 10 bases between the germline ends. This CDR3 reads CASSHPGYQPQHF. CDR3 nucleotides: TGCGCCAGCAGCCACCCAGGGTACCAGCCCCAGCATTTT.

J is TRBJ2-4 and V is TRBV12-3 or TRBV12-4; the match to TRBD2 covers 10 bases. The trim removed 6 bases at V and 7 bases at J, leaving 12 bases unmatched. The CDR3 is 16 residues long. CDR3 region: CASSPLFSGGVNIQYF. The DNA of the CDR3 is TGTGCCAGCAGCCCTCTCTTCAGCGGGGGGGTCAACATTCAGTACTTC.

This clonotype appeared many times. As DNA, the CDR3 is TGCAGTGCCTATCTGCTAGCGGGGGGGTACAATGAGCAGTTCTTC. Protein product: CSAYLLAGGYNEQFF. This chain joins TRBV20-1 and TRBJ2-1; 12 nucleotides agree with TRBD2. CDR1 and CDR2 from the germline V gene are DFQATT and SNEGSKA (reference sequence). The V and J ends lost 6 bases and 4 bases, in that order; junction bases with no gene match: 7. The CDR3 covers 15 residues.

The sample holds many counts of this clonotype. V gene TRBV29-1 combines with J gene TRBJ2-3, with D hard to call. V was cut by 2 bases and J by 4 bases, with 10 bases left in between. The CDR3 contains 13 residues. Per germline, CDR1 SQVTM and CDR2 ANQGSEA. CDR3 loop: CSVETNWADTQYF. In DNA, the CDR3 is TGCAGCGTTGAAACGAATTGGGCAGATACGCAGTATTTT.

The gene calls are TRBV3-1 and TRBJ2-7; D might be TRBD1 (5 bases). Per the germline V gene, CDR1 is LGHDT and CDR2 is YNNKEL (reference sequence). V shed 5 bases and J shed 6 bases, with 17 bases lying between them. The CDR3 is 14 amino acids. CDR3 sequence: CASSFRRAGREQYF. The CDR3 DNA follows: TGTGCCAGCAGCTTCCGCAGGGCAGGGCGCGAGCAGTACTTC.

This clonotype was seen at least ten times. This chain uses TRBV11-1 with TRBJ2-3; D gene uncertain. This CDR3 region has 12 residues. The germline CDR1 and CDR2 sequences are SGHAT and FQDESV (reference sequence). V shed 2 bases and J shed 6 bases, with 6 bases lying between them. The CDR3 region is CASSLMSDTQYF. The CDR3 region has the DNA TGTGCCAGCAGCTTAATGTCCGATACGCAGTATTTT. Full variable domain (missing parts from reference TRBV11-1 and TRBJ2-3): EAEVAQSPRYKITEKSQAVAFWCDPISGHATLYWYRQILGQGPELLVQFQDESVVDDSQLPKDRFSAERLKGVDSTLKIQPAELGDSAMYLCASSLMSDTQYFGPGTRLTVL.

This clonotype was found many times. The genes are TRBV12-3 or TRBV12-4 and TRBJ2-1, with D possibly matching TRBD1 (5 bases). Trimming pared 7 bases from V and 3 bases from J, leaving 16 bases between. This CDR3 spans 15 amino acids. The CDR3 reads CASTFIQGNYNEQFF. The CDR3 region has the DNA TGTGCCAGCACCTTTATTCAGGGAAACTACAATGAGCAGTTCTTC.

There are many counts of this clonotype. The V call is TRBV20-1, the J call TRBJ1-1, with D possibly being TRBD1 (6 bases). Trimming cost V 6 bases and J 5 bases, with 19 bases left between them. This CDR3 is 14 amino acids long. Germline V gene data show CDR1 as DFQATT and CDR2 as SNEGSKA (reference sequence). CDR3 amino acids: CSAPLGGTRTEAFF. In nucleotides, the CDR3 is TGCAGTGCCCCATTAGGAGGGACACGAACTGAAGCTTTCTTT.

There are many counts of this clonotype. J is TRBJ1-6 and V is TRBV7-9; unclear D gene. CDR3 size: 14 residues. V dropped 1 base and J dropped 5 bases, with 6 bases sitting between them. From germline, CDR1 is SEHNR and CDR2 FQNEAQ (reference sequence). The CDR3 protein is CASSLVEHNSPLHF. CDR3 nucleotides: TGTGCCAGCAGCTTAGTAGAGCATAATTCACCCCTCCACTTT.

This clonotype was picked up many times. The chain uses TRBV5-4 and TRBJ2-7; the D gene is possibly TRBD2 (6 bases). V shed 4 bases and J shed 0 bases, with 11 bases lying between them. The germline V gene has CDR1 SGHNT and CDR2 YYREEE (reference sequence). This CDR3 has 14 amino acids. As DNA, the CDR3 is TGTGCCAGCAGCGGGGGACTCAGCTCCTACGAGCAGTACTTC. This codes for CASSGGLSSYEQYF.

The chain is built from TRBV11-2 and TRBJ1-2; no firm D call. The V end was cut by 1 base, the J end by 8 bases, with 11 bases between. In germline, CDR1 is SGHAT, CDR2 FQNNGV. The CDR3 sequence is 13 residues long. CDR3 DNA: TGTGCCAGCAGCTTAGGGGGTCGGGAAGGCTACACCTTC. This sequence encodes CASSLGGREGYTF.

This clonotype was counted a few times. The chain has TRBV5-1 and TRBJ2-3; D could derive from TRBD1 or TRBD2 (5 bases each). Trimming removed 4 bases at V and 0 bases at J, with 18 bases between. The CDR3 contains 17 residues. Germline assignment: CDR1 SGHRS and CDR2 YFSETQ. The CDR3 region is CASSSSPGRPSTDTQYF. CDR3 DNA: TGCGCCAGCAGCAGTAGCCCGGGACGCCCCAGCACAGATACGCAGTATTTT.

The chain carries TRBV11-3 and TRBJ2-1; TRBD2 aligns across 7 bases. The CDR3 consists of 16 residues. Losses at the gene ends were 5 bases for V and 6 bases for J; bases not matched to a gene: 13. Germline-derived CDR1 and CDR2 are SGHNT and YENEEA. CDR3 DNA: TGTGCCAGCAGCCCACGAACGGGGGAGGGTGGCAATGAGCAGTTCTTC. This gives the protein CASSPRTGEGGNEQFF.